The clone carrying this T cell receptor (beta chain) has at least ten counts. Its antigen is unidentified. This record comes from a study of spatial heterogeneity in lung cancer. Time point specified: sample taken at primary tumor resection. Unsorted whole RNA from tumor, nontumor lung or frozen PBMC underwent sequencing. Trimming stripped 6 bases from V and 11 bases from J, with 22 bases between. This CDR3 has 14 residues. Looked up from germline, CDR1 is MNHEY and CDR2 is SVGEGT. TCRdb analysed the 5' RACE reads with MiXCR anew, one entry per CDR3 protein. There are approximately 18,000 distinct CDR3 sequences in the sample; roughly 5.7% occur only once, and around 10% lies in the top ten. Overall study findings and caveats: Intratumoral expanded alpha and beta TCR counts were found to track tumor mutation counts. Of tumor T cells, an estimated coverage of approximately 6.4% was reached for alpha chains and roughly 12% for beta chains.

Sequenced material: lung tumor tissue, taken at surgery. V gene TRBV6-2 or TRBV6-3 combines with J gene TRBJ1-1, with no clear D. This TCR was sampled from a female donor with early-stage non-small cell lung cancer. The CDR3 protein is CASRRTTVPTGAFF. In DNA, the CDR3 is TGTGCCAGCAGGAGGACGACCGTTCCGACGGGTGCTTTCTTT.